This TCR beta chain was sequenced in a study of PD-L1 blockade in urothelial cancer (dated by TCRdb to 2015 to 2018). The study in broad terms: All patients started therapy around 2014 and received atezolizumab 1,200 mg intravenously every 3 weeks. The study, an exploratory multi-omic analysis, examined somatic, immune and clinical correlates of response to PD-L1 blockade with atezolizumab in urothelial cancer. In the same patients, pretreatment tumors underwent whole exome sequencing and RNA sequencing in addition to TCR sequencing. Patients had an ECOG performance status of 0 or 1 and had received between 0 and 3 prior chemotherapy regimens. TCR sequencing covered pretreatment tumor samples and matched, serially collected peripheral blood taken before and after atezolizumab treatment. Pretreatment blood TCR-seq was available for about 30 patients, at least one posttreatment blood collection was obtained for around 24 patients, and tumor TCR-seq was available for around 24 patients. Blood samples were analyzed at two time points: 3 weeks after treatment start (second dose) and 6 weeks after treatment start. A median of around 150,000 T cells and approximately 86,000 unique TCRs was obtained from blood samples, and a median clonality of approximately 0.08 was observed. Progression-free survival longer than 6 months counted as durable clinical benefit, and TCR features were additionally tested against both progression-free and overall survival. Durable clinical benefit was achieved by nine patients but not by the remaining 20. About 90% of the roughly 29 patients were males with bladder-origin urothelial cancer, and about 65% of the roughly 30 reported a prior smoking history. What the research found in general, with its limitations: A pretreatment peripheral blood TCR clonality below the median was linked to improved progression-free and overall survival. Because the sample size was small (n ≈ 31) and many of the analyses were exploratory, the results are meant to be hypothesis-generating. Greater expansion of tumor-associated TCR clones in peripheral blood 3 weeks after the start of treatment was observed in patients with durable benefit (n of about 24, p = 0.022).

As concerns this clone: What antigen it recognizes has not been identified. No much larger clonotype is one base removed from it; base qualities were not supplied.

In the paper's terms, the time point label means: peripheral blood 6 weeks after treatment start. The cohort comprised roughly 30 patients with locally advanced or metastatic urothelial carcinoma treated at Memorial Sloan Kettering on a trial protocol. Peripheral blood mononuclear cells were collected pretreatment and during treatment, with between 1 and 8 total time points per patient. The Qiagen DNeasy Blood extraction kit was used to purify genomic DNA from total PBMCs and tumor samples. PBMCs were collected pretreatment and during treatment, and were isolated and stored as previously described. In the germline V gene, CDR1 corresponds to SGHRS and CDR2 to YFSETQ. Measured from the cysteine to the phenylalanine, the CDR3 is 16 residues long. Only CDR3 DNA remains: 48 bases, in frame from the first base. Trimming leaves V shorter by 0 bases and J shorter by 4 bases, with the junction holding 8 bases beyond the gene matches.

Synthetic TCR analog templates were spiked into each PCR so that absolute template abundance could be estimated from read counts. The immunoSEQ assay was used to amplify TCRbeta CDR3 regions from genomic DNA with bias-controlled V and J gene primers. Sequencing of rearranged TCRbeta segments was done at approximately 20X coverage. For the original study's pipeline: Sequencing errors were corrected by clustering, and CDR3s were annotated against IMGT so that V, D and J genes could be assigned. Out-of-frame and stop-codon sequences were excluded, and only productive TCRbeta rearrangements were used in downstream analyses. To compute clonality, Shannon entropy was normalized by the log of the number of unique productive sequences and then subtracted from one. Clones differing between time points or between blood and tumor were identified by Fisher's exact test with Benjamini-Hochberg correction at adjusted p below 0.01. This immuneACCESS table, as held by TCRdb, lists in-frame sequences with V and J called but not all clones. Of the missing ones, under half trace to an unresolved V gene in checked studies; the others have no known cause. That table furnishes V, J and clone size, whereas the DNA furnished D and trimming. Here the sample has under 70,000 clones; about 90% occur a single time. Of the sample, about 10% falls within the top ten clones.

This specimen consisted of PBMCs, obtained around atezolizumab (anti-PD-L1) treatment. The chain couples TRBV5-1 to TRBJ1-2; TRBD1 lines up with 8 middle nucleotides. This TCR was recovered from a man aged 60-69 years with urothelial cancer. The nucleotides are TGCGCCAGCAGCTTGGCCCCGGACAGGGCCGGCTATGGCTACACCTTC. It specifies CASSLAPDRAGYGYTF. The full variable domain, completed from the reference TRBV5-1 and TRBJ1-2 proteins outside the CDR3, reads KAGVTQTPRYLIKTRGQQVTLSCSPISGHRSVSWYQQTPGQGLQFLFEYFSETQRNKGNFPGRFSGRQFSNSRSEMNVSTLELGDSALYLCASSLAPDRAGYGYTFGSGTRLTVV.